This TCR beta chain derives from a study of T cell repertoires in ileal Crohn's disease. Trimming pared 0 bases from V and 2 bases from J, leaving 13 bases between. Germline V gene lookup returns CDR1 LGHNA and CDR2 YSLEER. The CDR3 runs 16 residues. This clone was counted once. Libraries were prepared by immunoSEQ multiplex PCR; TCRdb keeps only in-frame clonotypes and omits some of them. The table shows fewer than 4,500 clones, with around 85% occurring only once. Time point meaning: neoterminal ileum biopsy at postoperative endoscopy, about 6 months after surgery. What was sequenced was ileal tissue. The chain is built from TRBV4-3 and TRBJ1-1; a weak D match, TRBD1 (6 bases). The origin of this receptor is an adult with Crohn's disease. Written as DNA, the CDR3 is TGCGCCAGCAGCCAAGATCATAGGACAGACAACACTGAAGCTTTCTTT. Translating gives CASSQDHRTDNTEAFF.